This passage covers 21 T cell receptor beta chains from one sample sequenced in a study of siplizumab effects on memory and regulatory T cells. This table comes from immunoSEQ multiplex PCR, and its TCRdb copy is limited to in-frame clones, with some not included. Altogether roughly 64,000 clones are present, just over 95% being singletons, with the ten largest covering 0.095%. The specimen was naive CD8+ T cells sorted from blood. The source is a human donor in good health.

The rearrangement uses TRBV29-1 and TRBJ2-2; D unresolved. Per the germline V gene, CDR1 is SQVTM and CDR2 is ANQGSEA. The CDR3 length is 13 residues. The V and J ends lost 2 bases and 3 bases respectively, with 7 bases between them. CDR3 amino acids: CSVERQDTGELFF. CDR3 nucleotides: TGCAGCGTTGAAAGGCAAGACACCGGGGAGCTGTTTTTT.

This chain uses TRBV4-1 with TRBJ1-2; D is perhaps TRBD1 (5 bases). Germline V CDR1 and CDR2: MGHRA, YSYEKL. The CDR3 totals 14 residues. The V and J ends lost 1 base and 6 bases respectively, with 12 bases between them. This chain's CDR3 is CASSQVGGSNGYTF. CDR3 DNA sequence: TGCGCCAGCAGCCAAGTTGGGGGAAGCAATGGCTACACCTTC.

The V and J genes are TRBV6-1 and TRBJ2-7, with D tentatively TRBD1 (7 bases). V lost 7 bases and J lost 3, with 13 bases in between. This CDR3 region has 13 residues. Germline CDR1 and CDR2: MNHNS and SASEGT. CDR3 loop: CASMEGAYYEQYF. CDR3 nucleotide sequence: TGTGCCAGCATGGAGGGGGCTTACTACGAGCAGTACTTC.

The gene calls are TRBV7-2 and TRBJ1-2; D call uncertain. The CDR3 spans 14 residues. V lost 0 bases to trimming and J lost 4 bases, with 9 bases between them. The germline CDR1 and CDR2 sequences are SGHTA and FQGNSA. The CDR3 region has the DNA TGTGCCAGCAGCTTAGCCGGGGTCCTCTATGGCTACACCTTC. Translation gives CASSLAGVLYGYTF.

This chain uses TRBV10-3 with TRBJ1-4; TRBD1 might be the D (6 bases). Looked up from germline, CDR1 is ENHRY and CDR2 is SYGVKD. V gave up 3 bases and J gave up 7 bases, with 12 bases separating them. The CDR3 extends over 14 amino acids. Here the CDR3 reads CAISDGGSSEKLFF. DNA for the CDR3: TGTGCCATCAGTGACGGGGGCTCTTCTGAAAAACTGTTTTTT.

The genes are TRBV30 and TRBJ1-2, with D unclear. The germline V gene has CDR1 GTSNPN and CDR2 SVGIG (reference sequence). Trimming removed 0 bases at V and 6 bases at J, with 11 bases between. The CDR3 consists of 13 residues. CDR3 amino acids: CAWSVGAGDGYTF. CDR3 bases: TGTGCCTGGAGTGTGGGTGCCGGGGATGGCTACACCTTC.

The V gene is TRBV29-1, the J gene TRBJ2-1; 11 bases line up with TRBD2. CDR1 SQVTM and CDR2 ANQGSEA come from the germline V gene. The CDR3 spans 16 residues. V was clipped by 5 bases and J by 8 bases; unmatched bases: 14. CDR3 in amino acids: CSVCPLAGELGDEQFF. The CDR3 bases are TGCAGCGTTTGCCCACTAGCGGGGGAATTAGGCGATGAGCAGTTCTTC.

The chain links TRBV10-1 to TRBJ2-7; possible D gene TRBD1, 6 bases. V was trimmed by 6 bases and J by 3 bases, leaving 12 bases between them. CDR3 length: 13 residues. Germline values: CDR1 WNHNN, CDR2 SYGVQD (reference sequence). The CDR3 DNA sequence: TGCGCCAGCAGAAGGGACATTCTCTACGAGCAGTACTTC. Protein: CASRRDILYEQYF.

This chain uses TRBV9 with TRBJ2-1, with 9 bases fitting TRBD2. This CDR3 is 16 amino acids long. Germline loops: CDR1 SGDLS, CDR2 YYNGEE. Trimming cost V 0 bases and J 8 bases; bases outside gene matches: 9. The CDR3 protein is CASSVAGGGASYEQFF. CDR3 DNA sequence: TGTGCCAGCAGCGTAGCGGGCGGGGGGGCCAGCTATGAGCAGTTCTTC. Using reference TRBV9 and TRBJ2-1 for the parts outside the CDR3, the full variable domain is DSGVTQTPKHLITATGQRVTLRCSPRSGDLSVYWYQQSLDQGLQFLIQYYNGEERAKGNILERFSAQQFPDLHSELNLSSLELGDSALYFCASSVAGGGASYEQFFGPGTRLTVL.

The chain uses TRBV2 and TRBJ2-6; D unresolved. V dropped 7 bases and J dropped 4 bases, with 17 bases sitting between them. Germline V CDR1 and CDR2: SNHLY, FYNNEI. The CDR3 runs 16 residues. CDR3 DNA: TGTGCCAGCATTCAAGTAGACGAGGCCGGGGCCAACGTCCTGACTTTC. It translates to CASIQVDEAGANVLTF.

This chain connects TRBV9 to TRBJ1-2; perhaps TRBD1 as D (5 bases). Germline values: CDR1 SGDLS, CDR2 YYNGEE. Trimming removed 5 bases at V and 7 bases at J, with 12 bases between. The CDR3 spans 12 residues. In DNA, the CDR3 is TGTGCCAGCAGTGATTTAGGGGCTGGCTACACCTTC. It is translated as CASSDLGAGYTF.

The rearrangement links TRBV28 to TRBJ1-1, with a possible D match to TRBD1 (5 bases). Germline CDR1 and CDR2: MDHEN and SYDVKM. The CDR3 covers 14 residues. V was trimmed by 8 bases and J by 1 base, leaving 14 bases between them. The CDR3 coding sequence is TGTGCCAGCGGGGAGGGACGGCCGAACACTGAAGCTTTCTTT. This encodes CASGEGRPNTEAFF.

This clone was seen once. The gene calls are TRBV6-1 and TRBJ1-4, with D unresolved. The CDR3 contains 14 residues. Looked up from germline, CDR1 is MNHNS and CDR2 is SASEGT. The ends were cut back, 2 bases at V and 4 bases at J, with 8 bases in the middle. The CDR3 DNA follows: TGTGCCAGCAGTGAAATGGCCCTTAATGAAAAACTGTTTTTT. Its translation: CASSEMALNEKLFF.

This clone occurred once. The rearrangement joins TRBV7-3 to TRBJ2-2; TRBD2 might be the D (6 bases). This CDR3 contains 16 residues. Germline lookup yields CDR1 SGHTA and CDR2 FQGTGA. V lost 2 bases to trimming and J lost 5 bases, with 15 bases between them. The CDR3 loop reads CASSLVVGGPTGELFF. For the CDR3, the DNA is TGTGCCAGCAGCTTAGTAGTCGGGGGTCCGACCGGGGAGCTGTTTTTT. The full variable domain, its missing parts supplied by reference TRBV7-3 and TRBJ2-2, is GAGVSQTPSNKVTEKGKYVELRCDPISGHTALYWYRQSLGQGPEFLIYFQGTGAADDSGLPNDRFFAVRPEGSVSTLKIQRTERGDSAVYLCASSLVVGGPTGELFFGEGSRLTVL.

The chain recombines TRBV7-9 with TRBJ2-5; D is uncertain. The CDR3 has 14 residues. Germline values: CDR1 SEHNR, CDR2 FQNEAQ (reference sequence). Trimming pared 4 bases from V and 3 bases from J, leaving 12 bases between. The CDR3 here is CASSSPMGKETQYF. CDR3 coding DNA: TGTGCCAGCAGCTCTCCCATGGGGAAAGAGACCCAGTACTTC.

The CDR3 region has the DNA TGTGCCAGCAGTGAACGTGGAACGCATTCCTACGAGCAGTACTTC. Its translation: CASSERGTHSYEQYF. V gene TRBV6-1 combines with J gene TRBJ2-7, with D hard to call. Trimming cost V 2 bases and J 1 base, with 12 bases left between them. The germline V gene has CDR1 MNHNS and CDR2 SASEGT. The CDR3 is made up of 15 amino acids.

The genes are TRBV7-6 and TRBJ2-2; unclear D gene. The length of the CDR3 is 15 residues. Germline V gene data show CDR1 as SGHVS and CDR2 as FNYEAQ. V was shortened by 0 bases and J by 3 bases, with 8 bases between the two germline ends. CDR3 protein: CASSLASSYTGELFF. In DNA, the CDR3 is TGTGCCAGCAGCTTAGCTAGCAGCTACACCGGGGAGCTGTTTTTT.

The V and J genes are TRBV19 and TRBJ1-1; possibly TRBD1 for D (6 bases). V gave up 5 bases and J gave up 4 bases, with 17 bases separating them. Germline values: CDR1 LNHDA, CDR2 SQIVND (reference sequence). The CDR3 is 15 residues long. The CDR3 DNA is TGTGCCAGTAGTGTAAGAACAGGGTTGGCCACTGAAGCTTTCTTT. It specifies CASSVRTGLATEAFF.

This rearrangement joins TRBV7-3 to TRBJ2-2; the D gene could be TRBD1 or TRBD2 (5 bases each). V lost 6 bases, J lost 5 bases, and 13 bases lay in between. CDR3 length equals 14 residues. Germline CDR1 reads SGHTA; CDR2 reads FQGTGA. The CDR3 DNA is TGTGCCAGCAGTTCTATCGGGGCTACCGGGGAGCTGTTTTTT. This codes for CASSSIGATGELFF.

The V and J genes are TRBV11-2 and TRBJ2-7; D not certain. With 5 bases removed from V and 6 bases from J, the gap between germline ends came to 8 bases. This CDR3 has 11 amino acids. Germline-derived CDR1 and CDR2 are SGHAT and FQNNGV. CDR3 nucleotide sequence: TGTGCCAGCAGCGCCCTCCTCGAGCAGTACTTC. This translates into CASSALLEQYF.

The J gene is TRBJ1-1, the V gene TRBV29-1, with no clear D. The CDR3 has 13 amino acids. In germline, CDR1 is SQVTM, CDR2 ANQGSEA. Trimming took off 0 bases at V and 1 base at J, with 6 bases between the two ends. CDR3 protein: CSVEDPENTEAFF. The CDR3 DNA is TGCAGCGTTGAAGATCCAGAGAACACTGAAGCTTTCTTT.